The clone carrying this TCR beta chain was picked up a small number of times. Its cognate antigen is unknown. The sample comes from a study of cytomegalovirus exposure and HLA in healthy donors. Study findings and constraints: In vitro assays verified that a few CMV-associated chains recognized CMV antigens specifically.

Method: immunoSEQ multiplex PCR; TCRdb's copy keeps in-frame clones and lacks some. The data hold around 150,000 clones, with just under 85% observed a single time. Deletions cut 4 bases from V and 9 bases from J, with 20 bases between. The length of the CDR3 is 15 residues. Germline assignment: CDR1 SGHDN and CDR2 FVKESK. Donors came from a validation cohort of approximately 110 subjects, distinct from the first 666-subject cohort. The source is a man aged 25 to 45 in good health and CMV-seropositive. Sequencing input: PBMCs. V gene TRBV14 combines with J gene TRBJ2-3; TRBD2 might be the D (5 bases). CDR3 DNA sequence: TGTGCCAGCAGCCGCTTAAGGGTGGGAAGCGGAACGCAGTATTTT. It codes for CASSRLRVGSGTQYF.